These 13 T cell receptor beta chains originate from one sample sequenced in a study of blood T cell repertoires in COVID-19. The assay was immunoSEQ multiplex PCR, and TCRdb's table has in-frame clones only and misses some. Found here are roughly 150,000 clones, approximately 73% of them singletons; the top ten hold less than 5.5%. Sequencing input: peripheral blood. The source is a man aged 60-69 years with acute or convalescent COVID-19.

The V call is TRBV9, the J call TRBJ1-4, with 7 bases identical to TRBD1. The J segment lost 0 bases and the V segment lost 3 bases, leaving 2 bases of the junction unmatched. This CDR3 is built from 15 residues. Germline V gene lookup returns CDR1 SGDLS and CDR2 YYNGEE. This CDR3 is CASSDGTATNEKLFF. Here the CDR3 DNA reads TGTGCCAGCAGCGATGGGACAGCAACTAATGAAAAACTGTTTTTT.

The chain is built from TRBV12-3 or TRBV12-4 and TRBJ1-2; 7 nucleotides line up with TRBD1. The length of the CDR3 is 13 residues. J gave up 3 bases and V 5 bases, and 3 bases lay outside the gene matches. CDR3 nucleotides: TGTGCCAGCAGTGCAGGACAGGACTATGGCTACACCTTC. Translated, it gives CASSAGQDYGYTF.

CDR3 in DNA: TGTGCCATCATTCCCACAGGGGGCCTATGCACAGATACGCAGTATTTT. Protein: CAIIPTGGLCTDTQYF. V usage is TRBV19 and J usage is TRBJ2-3, with 9 bases matching TRBD1. The CDR3 runs to 16 residues. Germline-derived CDR1 and CDR2 are LNHDA and SQIVND (reference sequence). With 10 bases clipped from V and 1 base from J, the junction kept 12 bases outside the gene matches.

The CDR3 DNA reads as TGTGCCAGCAGTTACGTACAGGTCAGCACAGATACGCAGTATTTT. Translation gives CASSYVQVSTDTQYF. The rearrangement uses TRBV6-6 and TRBJ2-3, with D possibly matching TRBD1 (5 bases). The CDR3 sequence is 15 residues long. V gave up 2 bases and J gave up 0 bases, with 9 bases separating them. The germline V gene has CDR1 MNHNY and CDR2 SVGAGI (reference sequence).

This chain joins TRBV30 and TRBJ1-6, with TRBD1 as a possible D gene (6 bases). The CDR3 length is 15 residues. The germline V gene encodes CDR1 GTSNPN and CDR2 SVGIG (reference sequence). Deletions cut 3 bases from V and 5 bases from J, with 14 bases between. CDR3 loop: CAWSVGGHNNSPLHF. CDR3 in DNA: TGTGCCTGGAGCGTAGGGGGACACAATAATTCACCCCTCCACTTT.

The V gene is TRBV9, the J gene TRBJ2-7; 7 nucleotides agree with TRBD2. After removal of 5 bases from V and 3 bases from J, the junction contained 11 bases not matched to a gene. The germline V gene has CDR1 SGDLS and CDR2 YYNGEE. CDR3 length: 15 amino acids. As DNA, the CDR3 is TGTGCCAGCAGGGGCACAGGAGGGGAGGGCTACGAGCAGTACTTC. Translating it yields CASRGTGGEGYEQYF.

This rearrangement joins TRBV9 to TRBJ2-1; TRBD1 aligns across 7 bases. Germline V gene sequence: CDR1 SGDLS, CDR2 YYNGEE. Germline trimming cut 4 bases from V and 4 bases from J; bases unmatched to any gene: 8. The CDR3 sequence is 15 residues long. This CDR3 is CASSPGGSRYNEQFF. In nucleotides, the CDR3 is TGTGCCAGCAGCCCAGGGGGTAGCCGGTACAATGAGCAGTTCTTC. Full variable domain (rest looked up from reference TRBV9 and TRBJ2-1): DSGVTQTPKHLITATGQRVTLRCSPRSGDLSVYWYQQSLDQGLQFLIQYYNGEERAKGNILERFSAQQFPDLHSELNLSSLELGDSALYFCASSPGGSRYNEQFFGPGTRLTVL.

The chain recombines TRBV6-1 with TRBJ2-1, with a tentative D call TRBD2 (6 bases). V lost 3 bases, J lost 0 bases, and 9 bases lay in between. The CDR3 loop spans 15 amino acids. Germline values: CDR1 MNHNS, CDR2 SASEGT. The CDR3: CASSDGGSSYNEQFF. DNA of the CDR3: TGTGCCAGCAGTGACGGGGGAAGCTCCTACAATGAGCAGTTCTTC.

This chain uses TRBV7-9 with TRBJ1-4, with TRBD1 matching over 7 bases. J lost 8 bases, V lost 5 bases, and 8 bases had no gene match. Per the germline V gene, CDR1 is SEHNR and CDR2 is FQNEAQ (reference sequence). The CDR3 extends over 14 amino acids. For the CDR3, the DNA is TGTGCCAGCAGCCCGCGGGCAGGGGGGGAAAAACTGTTTTTT. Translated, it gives CASSPRAGGEKLFF.

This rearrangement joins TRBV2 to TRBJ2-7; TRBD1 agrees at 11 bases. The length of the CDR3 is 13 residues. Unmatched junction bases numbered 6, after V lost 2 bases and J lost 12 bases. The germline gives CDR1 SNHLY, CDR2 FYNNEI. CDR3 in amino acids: CASSEQGQGVSYF. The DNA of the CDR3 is TGTGCCAGCAGTGAACAGGGACAGGGGGTTTCGTACTTC.

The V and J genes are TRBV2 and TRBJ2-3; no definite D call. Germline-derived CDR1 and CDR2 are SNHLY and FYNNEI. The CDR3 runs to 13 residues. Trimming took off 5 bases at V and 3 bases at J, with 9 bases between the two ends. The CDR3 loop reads CASSRPETDTQYF. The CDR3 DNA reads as TGTGCCAGCAGTCGGCCGGAGACAGATACGCAGTATTTT.

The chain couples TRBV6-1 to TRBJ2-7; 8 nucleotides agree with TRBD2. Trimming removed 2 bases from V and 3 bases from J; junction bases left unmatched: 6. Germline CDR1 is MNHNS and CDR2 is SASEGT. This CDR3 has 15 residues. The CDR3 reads CASSESSGAFYEQYF. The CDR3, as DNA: TGTGCCAGCAGTGAAAGTAGCGGGGCATTCTACGAGCAGTACTTC.

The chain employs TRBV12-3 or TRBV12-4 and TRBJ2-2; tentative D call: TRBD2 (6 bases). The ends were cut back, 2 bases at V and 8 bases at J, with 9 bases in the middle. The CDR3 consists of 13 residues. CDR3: CASSLPRGGELFF. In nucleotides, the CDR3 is TGTGCCAGCAGTTTACCACGGGGGGGGGAGCTGTTTTTT.